The entry below describes one TCR beta chain. This sample stems from a study of blood T cell repertoires in COVID-19. The V and J ends lost 4 bases and 4 bases, in that order; junction bases with no gene match: 14. Germline loops: CDR1 MDHEN, CDR2 SYDVKM. The CDR3 has 17 residues. TCRdb's copy holds only in-frame clones and misses some; the assay was immunoSEQ multiplex PCR. The sample has 340,000 or so clones, around 85% seen once. The study assigned cohorts using participant-reported clinical history. The clonotype comes from a woman aged 40 to 55 with acute COVID-19. The V gene is TRBV28, the J gene TRBJ2-5; 8 bases are a match to TRBD2. The sequencing sample was made of PBMCs or T cells enriched from blood (not recorded which). The CDR3: CASSWGGAGVGIETQYF. The CDR3 DNA is TGTGCCAGCAGTTGGGGGGGAGCGGGAGTTGGGATAGAGACCCAGTACTTC.